These 31 T cell receptor beta chains originate from one sample sequenced in a study of T cells in Graves' hyperthyroidism and ophthalmopathy. TCR beta CDR3 regions were amplified from RNA transcripts. An initial round of RT-PCR targeting the TCR CDR3 relied on the HTBI primer set. From the multiplex PCR reads, TCRdb called clonotypes with MiXCR, one entry per CDR3 protein. The sample lists roughly 350,000 distinct CDR3 sequences, around 13% seen once, with about 20% in the top ten. The sample taken for sequencing was blood. These receptors came from a woman younger than 45 with Graves' ophthalmopathy.

This clonotype was picked up many times. The CDR3 region has the DNA TGTGCCAGCAGCTTCCAAACTAGCGGGGGGGCAAAAGATACGCAGTATTTT. Its translation is CASSFQTSGGAKDTQYF. This rearrangement joins TRBV7-9 to TRBJ2-3; the match to TRBD2 covers 13 bases. CDR1 and CDR2 from the germline V gene are SEHNR and FQNEAQ (reference sequence). Germline trimming cut 3 bases from V and 5 bases from J; bases unmatched to any gene: 8. The CDR3 loop spans 17 amino acids.

At least ten counts were recorded for this clonotype. The chain couples TRBV4-1 to TRBJ1-1; no definite D call. Trimming removed 1 base at V and 0 bases at J, with 15 bases between. The CDR3 is 17 amino acids. Germline CDR1 and CDR2: MGHRA and YSYEKL. The CDR3 reads CASSQVESGYMNTEAFF. CDR3 coding DNA: TGCGCCAGCAGCCAAGTAGAATCGGGGTACATGAACACTGAAGCTTTCTTT.

Concerning this clonotype: A single base separates this from a much larger clone, so it may be a read error. CDR3 nucleotides: TGCAGTGCGGGACAGGGTCGTGATCAGCCCCAGCATTTT. Encoded protein: CSAGQGRDQPQHF. The J gene is TRBJ1-5, the V gene TRBV20-1, with TRBD1 matching 9 bases. With 6 bases clipped from V and 5 bases from J, the junction kept 5 bases outside the gene matches. The CDR3 consists of 13 residues. CDR1 is DFQATT, CDR2 SNEGSKA, per germline (reference sequence).

This clonotype was counted many times. The V gene is TRBV12-3 or TRBV12-4, the J gene TRBJ2-5; 8 bases line up with TRBD1. This CDR3 spans 13 amino acids. J gave up 5 bases and V 4 bases, and 3 bases lay outside the gene matches. CDR3 nucleotide sequence: TGTGCCAGCAGTTCGGGACAGGAGGAGACCCAGTACTTC. Its protein is CASSSGQEETQYF.

The chain uses TRBV9 and TRBJ1-6; 8 positions match TRBD1. Germline V gene sequence: CDR1 SGDLS, CDR2 YYNGEE. The CDR3 sequence is 15 residues long. V shed 4 bases and J 7 bases; nucleotides not matched to a gene: 7. Here the CDR3 DNA reads TGTGCCAGCAGCTCACCGGGACAGGCGAATTCACCCCTCCACTTT. Its translation is CASSSPGQANSPLHF.

The V and J genes are TRBV18 and TRBJ1-6; TRBD1 might be the D (5 bases). V lost 10 bases, J lost 8 bases, and 15 bases lay in between. The CDR3 is 13 amino acids. CDR1 is KGHSH and CDR2 is LQKENI in the germline V gene. CDR3 loop: CATIEGRDSPLHF. As DNA, the CDR3 is TGTGCCACCATCGAGGGCAGGGATTCACCCCTCCACTTT.

This clonotype was counted at least ten times. The chain employs TRBV7-9 and TRBJ1-4, with D maybe TRBD1 (6 bases). CDR1 SEHNR and CDR2 FQNEAQ come from the germline V gene (reference sequence). The CDR3 is 15 amino acids. V dropped 5 bases and J dropped 4 bases, with 14 bases sitting between them. As DNA, the CDR3 is TGTGCCAGCAGCCTATACAGGGTTAATAATGAAAAACTGTTTTTT. Translation: CASSLYRVNNEKLFF.

This clonotype was seen repeatedly, ten times or more. The V and J genes are TRBV2 and TRBJ2-7; D gene unclear. This CDR3 spans 11 amino acids. The germline CDR1 and CDR2 sequences are SNHLY and FYNNEI. V dropped 7 bases and J dropped 3 bases, with 7 bases sitting between them. CDR3 sequence reads: CASTDNYEQYF. CDR3 nucleotides: TGTGCCAGCACCGACAACTACGAGCAGTACTTC.

This clonotype has ten or more counts. The chain uses TRBV7-8 and TRBJ2-5; TRBD2 matches at 9 bases. CDR3 size: 15 residues. J gave up 2 bases and V 1 base, and 2 bases lay outside the gene matches. CDR1 is SGHVS and CDR2 is FQNEAQ in the germline V gene. CDR3 region: CASSLGLAEQETQYF. CDR3 in DNA: TGTGCCAGCAGCTTAGGACTAGCGGAACAAGAGACCCAGTACTTC.

In its sample, this clonotype was seen many times. V and J are TRBV30 and TRBJ2-5; D ambiguous. CDR3 length: 13 amino acids. Per germline, CDR1 GTSNPN and CDR2 SVGIG (reference sequence). Trimming took off 0 bases at V and 1 base at J, with 6 bases between the two ends. The CDR3 is CAWSVVLQETQYF. CDR3 bases: TGTGCCTGGAGTGTCGTCCTCCAAGAGACCCAGTACTTC.

About this clonotype itself: A much larger clonotype is one base distant, so this may be a read error. The chain couples TRBV19 to TRBJ2-5; D is unresolved. Trimming removed 8 bases at V and 4 bases at J, with 14 bases between. Germline CDR1 is LNHDA and CDR2 is SQIVND (reference sequence). The CDR3 loop spans 13 amino acids. Here the CDR3 DNA reads TGTGCCAGTTCTCAGACAAACCTAGAGACCCAGTACTTC. Protein product: CASSQTNLETQYF.

This clonotype was recorded many times. The genes are TRBV20-1 and TRBJ2-5; TRBD1 matches 8 bases. Trimming removed 2 bases from V and 1 base from J; junction bases left unmatched: 3. This CDR3 is built from 14 residues. Germline V gene lookup returns CDR1 DFQATT and CDR2 SNEGSKA (reference sequence). CDR3 sequence: CSARTGGTQETQYF. The CDR3 DNA reads as TGCAGTGCTAGAACAGGGGGGACCCAAGAGACCCAGTACTTC.

The V call is TRBV11-2, the J call TRBJ2-1; TRBD2 aligns across 9 bases. This CDR3 is built from 15 residues. CDR1 is SGHAT and CDR2 is FQNNGV in the germline V gene. V lost 0 bases, J lost 8 bases, and 5 bases stayed unmatched. Here the CDR3 DNA reads TGTGCCAGCAGCTTAGAGGGACTAGCATCGGATGAGCAGTTCTTC. Translating it yields CASSLEGLASDEQFF.

This clonotype was observed a few times. A junction boundary mismatches the germline segment, possibly from a read error. The chain links TRBV3-1 to TRBJ2-5, with D uncertain. CDR1 and CDR2 (germline): LGHDT, YNNKEL (reference sequence). This CDR3 is 14 amino acids long. The CDR3 coding sequence is TGTGCCTGCAGCCAGAACCTAGGCCCAACAACCCAGTACTTC. Its protein product is CACSQNLGPTTQYF.

This clonotype was seen repeatedly, ten times or more. The chain has TRBV20-1 and TRBJ1-5, with D perhaps matching TRBD1 (5 bases). Per the germline V gene, CDR1 is DFQATT and CDR2 is SNEGSKA (reference sequence). The CDR3 is 13 residues long. Trimming took 3 bases from V and 5 from J, leaving 11 bases between them. The CDR3 nucleotides are TGCAGTGCTAGGGTCCAGGGAGATCAGCCCCAGCATTTT. It translates to CSARVQGDQPQHF.

In this sample, this clonotype turned up a few times. This chain connects TRBV7-6 to TRBJ2-3; 11 bases are a match to TRBD2. This CDR3 comprises 18 residues. Per the germline V gene, CDR1 is SGHVS and CDR2 is FNYEAQ. V lost 3 bases and J lost 2; bases outside the gene matches: 10. For the CDR3, the DNA is TGTGCCAGCAGCTTGACCCCCGGGACTAGCGGCGTCACAGATACGCAGTATTTT. It codes for CASSLTPGTSGVTDTQYF.

This clonotype was counted ten times or more. The V and J genes are TRBV3-1 and TRBJ2-2; D is perhaps TRBD1 or TRBD2 (5 bases each). The V gene's germline CDR1 is LGHDT and CDR2 YNNKEL (reference sequence). Trimming cost V 4 bases and J 4 bases, with 16 bases left between them. The CDR3 loop spans 16 amino acids. The CDR3 loop is CASSLEGLKPTGELFF. In nucleotides, the CDR3 is TGTGCCAGCAGCCTAGAGGGGCTTAAACCCACCGGGGAGCTGTTTTTT. The full variable domain, rest sourced from reference TRBV3-1 and TRBJ2-2, is DTAVSQTPKYLVTQMGNDKSIKCEQNLGHDTMYWYKQDSKKFLKIMFSYNNKELIINETVPNRFSPKSPDKAHLNLHINSLELGDSAVYFCASSLEGLKPTGELFFGEGSRLTVL.

This clonotype was recorded many times. The genes are TRBV12-3 or TRBV12-4 and TRBJ2-7; 10 nucleotides line up with TRBD2. The junction had 9 bases not matched to a gene; V was cut back by 7 bases and J by 3 bases. This CDR3 region has 15 residues. For the CDR3, the DNA is TGTGCCAGCACTCCAGCGGGGGGGACCTTCTACGAGCAGTACTTC. Residues: CASTPAGGTFYEQYF.

This clonotype occurred many times. The chain uses TRBV20-1 and TRBJ2-5; 8 positions agree with TRBD1. The CDR3 runs 14 residues. The germline V gene encodes CDR1 DFQATT and CDR2 SNEGSKA (reference sequence). CDR3 region: CSFGTGGLQETQYF. DNA for the CDR3: TGCAGCTTCGGGACAGGAGGGCTCCAAGAGACCCAGTACTTC.

V gene TRBV19 combines with J gene TRBJ2-7; maybe TRBD2 (5 bases). V was trimmed by 5 bases and J by 0 bases, leaving 11 bases between them. The CDR3 sequence is 14 residues long. Germline V CDR1 and CDR2: LNHDA, SQIVND (reference sequence). CDR3 amino acids: CASSPTIPSYEQYF. CDR3 bases: TGTGCCAGTAGTCCGACTATTCCCTCCTACGAGCAGTACTTC.

This clonotype was counted at least ten times. The chain links TRBV7-9 to TRBJ1-5; D unclear. V was clipped by 4 bases and J by 0 bases, with 10 bases between them. Germline V CDR1 and CDR2: SEHNR, FQNEAQ (reference sequence). The CDR3 loop spans 15 amino acids. CDR3 coding DNA: TGTGCCAGCAGCTCGCTGACAAATAGCAATCAGCCCCAGCATTTT. Amino acid sequence: CASSSLTNSNQPQHF.

This clonotype showed up many times. The rearrangement uses TRBV12-3 or TRBV12-4 and TRBJ1-6; 9 bases match TRBD1. This CDR3 has 15 residues. With V trimmed by 5 bases and J by 7 bases, 6 bases remained unmatched. The CDR3 region is CASSPGQGRNSPLHF. CDR3 bases: TGTGCCAGCAGTCCAGGACAGGGGAGGAATTCACCCCTCCACTTT.

This clonotype has a count of ten or more. This chain links TRBV28 with TRBJ2-3; 8 bases line up with TRBD1. There are 15 residues in the CDR3. Germline-derived CDR1 and CDR2 are MDHEN and SYDVKM. With 5 bases clipped from V and 3 bases from J, the junction kept 7 bases outside the gene matches. This CDR3 is CASSLVRTGTDTQYF. The DNA for the CDR3 is TGTGCCAGCAGTCTTGTCCGGACAGGGACAGATACGCAGTATTTT. Full variable domain (missing parts from reference TRBV28 and TRBJ2-3): DVKVTQSSRYLVKRTGEKVFLECVQDMDHENMFWYRQDPGLGLRLIYFSYDVKMKEKGDIPEGYSVSREKKERFSLILESASTNQTSMYLCASSLVRTGTDTQYFGPGTRLTVL.

This clonotype occurred once. The V gene is TRBV3-1, the J gene TRBJ1-5; 7 bases agree with TRBD1. From germline, CDR1 is LGHDT and CDR2 YNNKEL (reference sequence). V shed 4 bases, J shed 0 bases, and the junction held 6 bases outside the gene matches. The CDR3 consists of 16 residues. The CDR3 DNA sequence: TGTGCCAGCAGCCTGAAGGGGGCGTATAGCAATCAGCCCCAGCATTTT. Translation gives CASSLKGAYSNQPQHF.

Many counts were recorded for this clonotype. The genes are TRBV5-5 and TRBJ2-1; D is ambiguous. The V gene lost 4 bases and the J gene lost 4 bases, with 9 bases spanning the gap. There are 13 residues in the CDR3. The V gene's germline CDR1 is SGHKS and CDR2 YYEKEE (reference sequence). This CDR3 is CASSGDGYNEQFF. CDR3 bases: TGTGCCAGCAGCGGTGACGGATACAATGAGCAGTTCTTC.

This clonotype came up a few times. Since a much larger clone is just one base distant, this may be a read error. This sequence joins TRBV15 and TRBJ1-5, with TRBD1 matching 8 bases. Germline values: CDR1 LNHNV, CDR2 YYDKDF (reference sequence). This CDR3 has 15 residues. The chain's CDR3 is CVTSKQGEGNQPQHF. The CDR3 DNA reads as TGTGTCACCAGCAAACAGGGGGAGGGCAATCAGCCCCAGCATTTT.

The chain has TRBV18 and TRBJ2-3; D gene ambiguous. The CDR3 sequence is 19 residues long. Trimming removed 2 bases from V and 5 bases from J, with 26 bases in between. Germline-derived CDR1 and CDR2 are KGHSH and LQKENI. The chain's CDR3 is CASSPTPPSVGQPVDTQYF. The CDR3 region has the DNA TGTGCCAGCTCACCAACTCCCCCCTCGGTTGGCCAGCCAGTAGATACGCAGTATTTT.

Many counts were recorded for this clonotype. V and J are TRBV6-2 or TRBV6-3 and TRBJ2-5, with D perhaps given as TRBD1 or TRBD2 (6 bases each). V gave up 8 bases and J gave up 5 bases, with 18 bases separating them. Germline CDR1 and CDR2: MNHEY and SVGEGT. The CDR3 totals 14 residues. This chain's CDR3 is CASAGTGAWETQYF. In DNA form, the CDR3 reads TGTGCCAGCGCCGGAACGGGGGCTTGGGAGACCCAGTACTTC.

The sample holds many counts of this clonotype. This chain uses TRBV6-1 with TRBJ2-7, with 11 nucleotides matching TRBD2. With V trimmed by 1 base and J by 4 bases, 6 bases remained unmatched. In germline, CDR1 is MNHNS, CDR2 SASEGT. CDR3 length: 16 amino acids. The CDR3 here is CASSEVVSGGAYEQYF. CDR3 DNA sequence: TGTGCCAGCAGTGAAGTAGTTAGCGGGGGGGCGTACGAGCAGTACTTC.

This clonotype was recorded many times. CDR3 nucleotide sequence: TGTGCCAGCAGTTCAACCCGATACCGGGAGGGGTTGTTGGGCTACACCTTC. Its protein is CASSSTRYREGLLGYTF. This sequence joins TRBV6-9 and TRBJ1-2; D perhaps matches TRBD1 (5 bases). The V gene's germline CDR1 is MNHGY and CDR2 SVAAGI. V was cut by 4 bases and J by 8 bases, with 26 bases left in between. The CDR3 is made up of 17 amino acids.

This chain links TRBV6-1 with TRBJ2-2, with 9 bases that match TRBD2. V trimming: 6 bases; J trimming: 2 bases; junction bases outside the gene matches: 4. The germline V gene has CDR1 MNHNS and CDR2 SASEGT. The CDR3 covers 15 residues. Written as DNA, the CDR3 is TGTGCCAGCAGGCCGGGACTAGCCAACACCGGGGAGCTGTTTTTT. Amino acid sequence: CASRPGLANTGELFF.